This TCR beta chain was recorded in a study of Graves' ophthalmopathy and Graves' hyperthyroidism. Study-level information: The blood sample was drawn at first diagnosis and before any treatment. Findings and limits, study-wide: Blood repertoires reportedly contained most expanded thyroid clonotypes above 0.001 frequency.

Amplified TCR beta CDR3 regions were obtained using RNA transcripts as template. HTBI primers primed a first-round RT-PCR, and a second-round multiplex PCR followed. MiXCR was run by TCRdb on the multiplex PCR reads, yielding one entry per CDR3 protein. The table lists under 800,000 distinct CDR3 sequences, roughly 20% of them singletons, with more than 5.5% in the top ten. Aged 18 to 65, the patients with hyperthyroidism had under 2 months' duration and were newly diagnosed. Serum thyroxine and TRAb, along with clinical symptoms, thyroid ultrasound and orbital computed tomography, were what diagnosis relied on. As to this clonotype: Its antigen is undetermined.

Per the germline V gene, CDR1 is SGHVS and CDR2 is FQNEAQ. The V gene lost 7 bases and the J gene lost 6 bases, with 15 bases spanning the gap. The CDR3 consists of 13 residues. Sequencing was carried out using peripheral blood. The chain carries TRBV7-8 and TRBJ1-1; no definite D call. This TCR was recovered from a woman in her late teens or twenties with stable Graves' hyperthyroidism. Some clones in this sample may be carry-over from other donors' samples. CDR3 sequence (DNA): TGTGCCAGCAACAGCGGTTCATATGCTGAAGCTTTCTTT. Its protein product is CASNSGSYAEAFF.